The entry below describes one TCR beta chain. The antigen remains undetermined. J gave up 5 bases and V 2 bases, and 5 bases lay outside the gene matches. The germline CDR1 and CDR2 sequences are LGHNA and YSLEER. The CDR3 runs 17 residues. This entry comes from a study of cytomegalovirus exposure and HLA in healthy donors. Findings of the study overall: Most CMV-associated TCR beta chains appeared HLA-restricted in a later analysis.

Use of 60 Vbeta and 13 Jbeta primers characterized the PCR. The repertoire was sequenced with immunoSEQ multiplex PCR; TCRdb's copy has only in-frame clones and lacks some. The table lists around 150,000 clones. This TCR came from a woman aged 55-69 years in good health and CMV-seronegative. Sequencing was carried out using PBMCs. This rearrangement joins TRBV4-3 to TRBJ2-3, with 15 bases aligning to TRBD2. The CDR3 sequence: CASSQRTSGGAGDTQYF. CDR3 DNA: TGCGCCAGCAGCCAACGGACTAGCGGGGGGGCGGGAGATACGCAGTATTTT.